Shown below are 18 T cell receptor beta chains from a single sample sequenced in a study of cytotoxic CD8 clonotypes in ibrutinib-treated CLL. Measured with immunoSEQ multiplex PCR; TCRdb has only the in-frame clones, and not every one. Of 50,000 or so clones detected, less than 85% appear once; the ten largest clones hold 20%. This material consisted of PBMCs, taken after 24 months of ibrutinib treatment. The receptor set was obtained from a human donor with chronic lymphocytic leukemia.

The CDR3 region is CASRAGTSGRGEDTQYF. Here the CDR3 DNA reads TGCGCCAGCAGGGCCGGGACTAGCGGGAGGGGGGAAGATACGCAGTATTTT. The V and J genes are TRBV5-1 and TRBJ2-3, with 16 bases aligning to TRBD2. Germline CDR1 is SGHRS and CDR2 is YFSETQ. This CDR3 has 17 amino acids. The V gene end was trimmed by 5 bases and the J gene end by 5 bases; junction bases not matched to a gene: 8.

The gene calls are TRBV5-1 and TRBJ1-1; D is uncertain. Germline V lookup: CDR1 SGHRS, CDR2 YFSETQ. The V end lost 1 base, the J end lost 0 bases, and 10 bases lay between the germline ends. CDR3 length equals 15 residues. Here the CDR3 DNA reads TGCGCCAGCAGCTTGTTAGGACTTTTGAACACTGAAGCTTTCTTT. Translation: CASSLLGLLNTEAFF. The full variable domain, with the rest looked up from reference TRBV5-1 and TRBJ1-1, is KAGVTQTPRYLIKTRGQQVTLSCSPISGHRSVSWYQQTPGQGLQFLFEYFSETQRNKGNFPGRFSGRQFSNSRSEMNVSTLELGDSALYLCASSLLGLLNTEAFFGQGTRLTVV.

V usage is TRBV2 and J usage is TRBJ2-1; TRBD2 is a possible D gene (6 bases). V gave up 5 bases and J gave up 2 bases, with 13 bases separating them. Germline loops: CDR1 SNHLY, CDR2 FYNNEI. The CDR3 consists of 15 residues. The CDR3 sequence is CASSTSGPAYNEQFF. The CDR3, as DNA: TGTGCCAGCAGTACGAGCGGGCCAGCCTACAATGAGCAGTTCTTC.

The V and J genes are TRBV29-1 and TRBJ2-1; D remains ambiguous. Germline CDR1 SQVTM, CDR2 ANQGSEA. This CDR3 is built from 12 residues. Trimming took off 8 bases at V and 0 bases at J, with 8 bases between the two ends. This CDR3 reads CSLLSSYNEQFF. The CDR3 DNA sequence: TGCAGCCTCTTGTCCTCCTACAATGAGCAGTTCTTC.

This clone has only one observation. V usage is TRBV5-4 and J usage is TRBJ2-4, with no clear D. The CDR3 length is 15 residues. In germline, CDR1 is SGHNT, CDR2 YYREEE (reference sequence). V lost 1 base to trimming and J lost 0 bases, with 8 bases between them. This CDR3 reads CASSLSGLAKNIQYF. In nucleotides, the CDR3 is TGTGCCAGCAGCTTGTCGGGTCTAGCCAAAAACATTCAGTACTTC.

This clone was observed once. The J gene is TRBJ2-7, the V gene TRBV5-1; a possible D gene is TRBD1 (6 bases). Trimming cost V 4 bases and J 4 bases, with 18 bases left between them. Germline V lookup: CDR1 SGHRS, CDR2 YFSETQ. The CDR3 is 15 amino acids. Here the CDR3 DNA reads TGCGCCAGCAGCGAAGGACAGTCCCTGGGATACGAGCAGTACTTC. Residues: CASSEGQSLGYEQYF.

This CDR3 is CASSHPGGGVYGYTF. In nucleotides, the CDR3 is TGCGCCAGCAGCCACCCAGGGGGCGGTGTCTATGGCTACACCTTC. The V gene is TRBV4-1, the J gene TRBJ1-2; 8 bases are shared with TRBD1. This CDR3 is 15 amino acids long. Germline assignment: CDR1 MGHRA and CDR2 YSYEKL. V lost 3 bases to trimming and J lost 4 bases; unmatched junction nucleotides: 7.

This chain joins TRBV19 and TRBJ1-5, with 7 positions matching TRBD1. This CDR3 has 14 amino acids. V trimming: 10 bases; J trimming: 6 bases; junction bases outside the gene matches: 12. From germline, CDR1 is LNHDA and CDR2 SQIVND (reference sequence). As DNA, the CDR3 is TGTGCCACCGGGCCCCAGGGGGACAGTCAGCCCCAGCATTTT. It encodes CATGPQGDSQPQHF.

This clone has more than one count but fewer than ten. V usage is TRBV19 and J usage is TRBJ1-1; TRBD1 agrees at 9 bases. This CDR3 comprises 18 residues. V lost 3 bases, J lost 5 bases, and 16 bases stayed unmatched. CDR1 LNHDA and CDR2 SQIVND come from the germline V gene (reference sequence). This chain's CDR3 is CASSIGTGTGRLVTEAFF. The CDR3 DNA follows: TGTGCCAGTAGTATCGGCACCGGGACAGGGAGATTAGTAACTGAAGCTTTCTTT. Together with reference TRBV19 and TRBJ1-1, the CDR3 gives the full variable domain: DGGITQSPKYLFRKEGQNVTLSCEQNLNHDAMYWYRQDPGQGLRLIYYSQIVNDFQKGDIAEGYSVSREKKESFPLTVTSAQKNPTAFYLCASSIGTGTGRLVTEAFFGQGTRLTVV.

The chain recombines TRBV28 with TRBJ1-2, with D perhaps TRBD1 (5 bases). Trimming shortened V by 6 bases and J by 3 bases, and 14 bases separated the two germline ends. This CDR3 spans 14 amino acids. Germline CDR1 reads MDHEN; CDR2 reads SYDVKM. For the CDR3, the DNA is TGTGCCAGCAGGGAGGGGCGGGGAGACTATGGCTACACCTTC. Protein: CASREGRGDYGYTF.

This clone has a handful of counts. The chain employs TRBV15 and TRBJ2-5; the D call may be TRBD1 or TRBD2 (5 bases each). The length of the CDR3 is 13 residues. V was clipped by 6 bases and J by 9 bases, with 17 bases between them. Germline V gene lookup returns CDR1 LNHNV and CDR2 YYDKDF (reference sequence). The CDR3 is CATREEGPRAQYF. The CDR3 DNA sequence: TGTGCCACCAGGGAGGAAGGGCCCAGGGCCCAGTACTTC.

The V and J genes are TRBV6-6 and TRBJ2-5, with 9 bases aligning to TRBD1. This CDR3 spans 15 amino acids. Germline assignment: CDR1 MNHNY and CDR2 SVGAGI (reference sequence). J was trimmed by 5 bases and V by 2 bases; bases with no gene match: 6. CDR3 bases: TGTGCCAGCAGTTACCCGGGACAGGGTCTCGAGACCCAGTACTTC. Translating gives CASSYPGQGLETQYF.

This clone is a singleton in its sample. The chain combines TRBV7-9 with TRBJ2-7, with D hard to call. The V and J ends lost 2 bases and 3 bases respectively, with 8 bases between them. The CDR3 spans 13 residues. Germline V gives CDR1 SEHNR, CDR2 FQNEAQ (reference sequence). CDR3 sequence reads: CASSLSDIYEQYF. In DNA, the CDR3 is TGTGCCAGCAGCTTATCTGATATCTACGAGCAGTACTTC.

This clone was found a few times. CDR3 sequence: CASSQELGAANYGYTF. The CDR3, as DNA: TGCGCCAGCAGCCAAGAGCTGGGTGCTGCTAACTATGGCTACACCTTC. The rearrangement links TRBV4-1 to TRBJ1-2; D unclear. From germline, CDR1 is MGHRA and CDR2 YSYEKL. The CDR3 covers 16 residues. The V and J ends lost 0 bases and 0 bases respectively, with 11 bases between them.

V is TRBV19 and J is TRBJ2-5; TRBD2 might be the D (6 bases). Germline V gene data show CDR1 as LNHDA and CDR2 as SQIVND (reference sequence). Trimming took 2 bases from V and 3 from J, leaving 13 bases between them. The CDR3 sequence is 15 residues long. This CDR3 is CASSIPGTAEETQYF. The CDR3 DNA is TGTGCCAGTAGTATACCCGGGACTGCAGAAGAGACCCAGTACTTC.

The chain carries TRBV7-2 and TRBJ2-1, with 8 bases identical to TRBD1. Germline assignment: CDR1 SGHTA and CDR2 FQGNSA. The CDR3 length is 14 residues. V dropped 4 bases and J dropped 6; count of bases not matched to a gene: 5. Here the CDR3 DNA reads TGTGCCAGCAGCTCCCGGACAGGGAGCAATGAGCAGTTCTTC. Protein sequence: CASSSRTGSNEQFF.

The V and J genes are TRBV7-3 and TRBJ2-2; 9 positions agree with TRBD2. Germline assignment: CDR1 SGHTA and CDR2 FQGTGA. This CDR3 is 17 amino acids long. Unmatched junction bases numbered 10, after V lost 4 bases and J lost 4 bases. The CDR3 protein is CASSSVSGRGGTGELFF. DNA for the CDR3: TGTGCCAGCAGCTCGGTTAGCGGGAGAGGGGGCACCGGGGAGCTGTTTTTT.

The chain uses TRBV5-1 and TRBJ1-3; perhaps TRBD1 as D (6 bases). This CDR3 comprises 15 residues. Trimming cost V 3 bases and J 0 bases, with 10 bases left between them. CDR1 is SGHRS, CDR2 YFSETQ, per germline. The CDR3 loop is CASSSTGSSGNTIYF. The CDR3 DNA is TGCGCCAGCAGCTCCACAGGGAGCTCTGGAAACACCATATATTTT.